The clone carrying this T cell receptor (beta chain) showed up just once. What it binds is not known. Trimming removed 6 bases from V and 4 bases from J; junction bases left unmatched: 17. Germline CDR1 reads SGHTA; CDR2 reads FQGNSA. The CDR3 is 17 residues long. The table came from immunoSEQ multiplex PCR; TCRdb's copy has only in-frame clones and leaves some out. Of about 220,000 clones listed, about 90% are singletons. The data were taken from a study of cytomegalovirus exposure and HLA in healthy donors. The overall study: A later analysis reported the same platform for the roughly 120 validation repertoires and the approximately 720 first-cohort repertoires.

Study conclusions and caveats: Many donors shared some public TCRs, even though most TCR sequences were rare. Cytomegalovirus status was reportedly diagnosed by the classifier with high sensitivity and specificity.

The sequence derives from a woman under 30 in good health and CMV-seronegative. The chain is built from TRBV7-2 and TRBJ1-2, with 7 positions matching TRBD1. Sequences were obtained from PBMCs. CDR3 DNA: TGTGCCAGCAGGTTCCAACAGGGGCCTCTCACAATCTATGGCTACACCTTC. As protein: CASRFQQGPLTIYGYTF. The variable domain in full, with the rest retrieved from reference TRBV7-2 and TRBJ1-2, is GAGVSQSPSNKVTEKGKDVELRCDPISGHTALYWYRQSLGQGLEFLIYFQGNSAPDKSGLPSDRFSAERTGGSVSTLTIQRTQQEDSAVYLCASRFQQGPLTIYGYTFGSGTRLTVV.